This is a list of T cell receptor beta chains from one sample in a study of blood T cell repertoires in COVID-19. Sequencing was performed with immunoSEQ multiplex PCR; in TCRdb, only in-frame clones are kept and a portion is missing. The data show 150,000 to 200,000 clones, 80% to 95% seen once. The material sequenced was peripheral blood. These TCRs come from a man aged 45-65 years with acute or convalescent COVID-19. The CDR3 runs from the conserved cysteine through the conserved F or W. Fields, in order: CDR3 length, V gene, clone size, D gene, J gene, CDR3 DNA, CDR3 protein. The D gene is left open where the match is weak. Rows give clone size only sometimes, using once, few, many, or a class for an expanded clone.

15	TRBV5-6	-	TRBD1	TRBJ1-2	TGTGCCAGCAGTCTGTTGGGACAGGGAGGCGGTGGCTACACCTTC	CASSLLGQGGGGYTF
17	TRBV5-1	-	TRBD1	TRBJ2-3	TGCGCCAGCAGCTTGAGGGACAGGGTTAGAGGGCCAGATACGCAGTATTTT	CASSLRDRVRGPDTQYF
15	TRBV11-2	-	TRBD2	TRBJ2-1	TGTGCCAGCAGCCCGTGGGAGGGGAACTACAATGAGCAGTTCTTC	CASSPWEGNYNEQFF
16	TRBV3-1/TRBV3-2	-	-	TRBJ1-4	TGTGCCAGCAGCCAACGAGGACAGTCGACTAATGAAAAACTGTTTTTT	CASSQRGQSTNEKLFF
17	TRBV11-2	-	TRBD2	TRBJ2-3	TGTGCCAGCAGGAGGACTAGCGGGGGAACTAGCACAGATACGCAGTATTTT	CASRRTSGGTSTDTQYF
14	TRBV14	-	-	TRBJ1-6	TGTGCCAGCAGCCAAGATCTAAGACGGGCACCCCTCCACTTT	CASSQDLRRAPLHF
14	TRBV27	-	-	TRBJ2-3	TGTGCCAGCAGACCTACCCATATCACAGATACGCAGTATTTT	CASRPTHITDTQYF
14	TRBV6-2/TRBV6-3	-	-	TRBJ2-5	TGTGCCAGCAGTTACTCGACTAGATTGGAGACCCAGTACTTC	CASSYSTRLETQYF
17	TRBV28	few	-	TRBJ1-5	TGTGCCAGCAGGAGCCCTAGGGGGGGTAGAGGCAATCAGCCCCAGCATTTT	CASRSPRGGRGNQPQHF
19	TRBV11-2	many	TRBD1	TRBJ2-2	TGTGCCAGCAGCTTAGGACAGGGGGCGGGGTATTCGGACAGCGGGGAGCTGTTTTTT	CASSLGQGAGYSDSGELFF
15	TRBV6-5	-	-	TRBJ1-2	TGTGCCAGCAGTTACTCAGACAGGCGGGCGGATGGCTACACCTTC	CASSYSDRRADGYTF
15	TRBV19	-	-	TRBJ1-5	TGTGCCAGTAGTATTCGGGCAGGGATGTTTCAGCCCCAGCATTTT	CASSIRAGMFQPQHF
16	TRBV27	-	-	TRBJ1-1	TGTGCCAGCAGTCCCAACCAGGGCCGTATGAACACTGAAGCTTTCTTT	CASSPNQGRMNTEAFF
14	TRBV29-1	once	-	TRBJ2-3	TGCAGCGTTGAAGAGTCCTTTAGCACAGATACGCAGTATTTT	CSVEESFSTDTQYF
15	TRBV5-1	-	TRBD1	TRBJ1-6	TGCGCCAGCAGCTTGAATACAGGGGTAAATTCACCCCTCCACTTT	CASSLNTGVNSPLHF
12	TRBV6-2/TRBV6-3	once	TRBD2	TRBJ2-1	TGTGCCAGCAGTTACCCTAGCGGGGGCCAGTTCTTC	CASSYPSGGQFF
13	TRBV19	few	TRBD1	TRBJ1-5	TGTGCCAGTTCGAGGCAGGGACAGCAGCCCCAGCATTTT	CASSRQGQQPQHF
14	TRBV18	-	TRBD2	TRBJ2-4	TGTGCCAGCTCCCCACTAGCGGAGTCAAACATTCAGTACTTC	CASSPLAESNIQYF
15	TRBV19	-	-	TRBJ2-3	TGTGCCAGTAGTATACGTGGGGCTAGCACAGATACGCAGTATTTT	CASSIRGASTDTQYF
14	TRBV6-5	-	-	TRBJ2-6	TGTGCCAGCAGACCAGGGACTGGGGCCAACGTCCTGACTTTC	CASRPGTGANVLTF
13	TRBV6-5	-	-	TRBJ1-2	TGTGCCACCTCTCCGACAGGAGACTATGGCTACACCTTC	CATSPTGDYGYTF
17	TRBV5-5	-	TRBD2	TRBJ2-2	TGTGCCAGCAGCGTTTCCACTAGCGCACACGACACCGGGGAGCTGTTTTTT	CASSVSTSAHDTGELFF
13	TRBV6-5	once	-	TRBJ2-1	TGTGCCAGCAGGTTGGACTCTTACAATGAGCAGTTCTTC	CASRLDSYNEQFF
13	TRBV20-1	-	TRBD2	TRBJ2-1	TGCAGTGCTAGTAGCGGGAATTACAATGAGCAGTTCTTC	CSASSGNYNEQFF
15	TRBV11-2	-	-	TRBJ2-1	TGTGCCAGCAGCTTAGTGGCAGGACGGGGCAATGAGCAGTTCTTC	CASSLVAGRGNEQFF
15	TRBV28	-	TRBD2	TRBJ2-7	TGTGCCAGCATTACCTCCGGGGAGGGGTGGGACGAGCAGTACTTC	CASITSGEGWDEQYF
20	TRBV28	-	TRBD1	TRBJ1-2	TGTGCCAGCAGCCCTTACCTCATCGGACAGGGGGCAGGGGCTAACTATGGCTACACCTTC	CASSPYLIGQGAGANYGYTF
14	TRBV5-6	-	-	TRBJ1-2	TGTGCCAGCAGGGGGGCAGGGTGGCTCTATGGCTACACCTTC	CASRGAGWLYGYTF
14	TRBV6-5	-	-	TRBJ2-3	TGTGCCAGCGGGTACAGGTCTAGGACAGATACGCAGTATTTT	CASGYRSRTDTQYF
13	TRBV7-2	once	-	TRBJ2-7	TGTGCCAGCAGCCTTCGGTTCCGATACGAGCAGTACTTC	CASSLRFRYEQYF
15	TRBV28	-	-	TRBJ2-1	TGTGCCAGCAGCCCCGGACAGGACTATTGGAATGAGCAGTTCTTC	CASSPGQDYWNEQFF
14	TRBV11-2	-	-	TRBJ2-1	TGTGCCAGCAGCTACCGGACAGACTACAATGAGCAGTTCTTC	CASSYRTDYNEQFF
15	TRBV4-1	few	-	TRBJ1-1	TGCGCCAGCAGCGAAAGGAGGGGAAAGAACACTGAAGCTTTCTTT	CASSERRGKNTEAFF
15	TRBV5-4	once	-	TRBJ2-5	TGTGCCAGCAGCAAAACACAGGGTTGGGGGGAGACCCAGTACTTC	CASSKTQGWGETQYF
13	TRBV2	-	TRBD2	TRBJ2-7	TGTGCCAGCAGTGGGGGGGGTTCCTACGAGCAGTACTTC	CASSGGGSYEQYF
15	TRBV5-1	-	TRBD1	TRBJ1-1	TGCGCCAGCAGCTTGTATGGACAGGTGAACACTGAAGCTTTCTTT	CASSLYGQVNTEAFF
14	TRBV7-2	-	-	TRBJ2-3	TGTGCCAGCAGCACCGGGTTTGACTACCATACGCAGTATTTT	CASSTGFDYHTQYF
19	TRBV7-9	-	TRBD2	TRBJ2-1	TGTGCCAGCAGTCGTGGACTAGCGGGAGTGAAGGAATCCTACAATGAGCAGTTCTTC	CASSRGLAGVKESYNEQFF
16	TRBV7-9	-	-	TRBJ1-4	TGTGCCAGCAGCTTAGAACTAGGACCGGCTAATGAAAAACTGTTTTTT	CASSLELGPANEKLFF
16	TRBV5-1	-	TRBD2	TRBJ2-1	TGCGCCAGCACTCCCACCGGGACTAGCGGGACCTCGCGGCGGTTCTTC	CASTPTGTSGTSRRFF
12	TRBV30	-	-	TRBJ2-2	TGTGCCTGGAGCGCACAGGCCGGGGAGCTGTTTTTT	CAWSAQAGELFF
13	TRBV12-3/TRBV12-4	-	-	TRBJ2-3	TGTGCCAGCAGTACACTAGCTGCAGATACGCAGTATTTT	CASSTLAADTQYF
14	TRBV5-8	-	TRBD1	TRBJ1-1	TGTGCCAGCAGCTCAGGACAGGCGGACACTGAAGCTTTCTTT	CASSSGQADTEAFF
15	TRBV30	-	TRBD2	TRBJ2-7	TGTGCCTGGAGTGAGCTTGGGACTAGCGGGAAAGAGCAGTACTTC	CAWSELGTSGKEQYF
15	TRBV2	once	-	TRBJ2-1	TGTGCCAGCACCGCGAGAGCGCCTGCCTACAATGAGCAGTTCTTC	CASTARAPAYNEQFF
14	TRBV9	-	-	TRBJ1-1	TGTGCCAGCAGCGTAGTGAGTAGGAACACTGAAGCTTTCTTT	CASSVVSRNTEAFF
16	TRBV9	-	TRBD1	TRBJ1-3	TGTGCCAGCAGCACCCGACAGGGATCCTCTGGAAACACCATATATTTT	CASSTRQGSSGNTIYF
15	TRBV6-5	-	TRBD1	TRBJ1-1	TGTGCCAGCAGTTACGACGGGGGGGGACAGCGAGAAGCTTTCTTT	CASSYDGGGQREAFF